The TCR beta chain under discussion was sequenced for a study of CD8+ T cells in alopecia areata. The V end was cut by 10 bases, the J end by 6 bases, with 18 bases between. This CDR3 is 13 amino acids long. Germline V gives CDR1 SGHNT, CDR2 YENEEA. Extracted from the samples, RNA was reverse transcribed into cDNA to serve as the sequencing template. Measured with immunoSEQ multiplex PCR; TCRdb has only the in-frame clones, and not every one. Among approximately 180,000 clones listed, less than 75% were seen once. Specified treatment: oral pan-JAK inhibitor, 5-10 mg twice daily. The chain recombines TRBV11-3 with TRBJ1-1; no reliable D call. The sample in question was CD4+ T cells sorted from blood, obtained at approximately week 55, from a patient treated with tofacitinib. The sequence came from a human donor with alopecia areata. CDR3 DNA sequence: TGTGCCACCAGTACGGGGATGAGGGCTGAAGCTTTCTTT. Protein product: CATSTGMRAEAFF.